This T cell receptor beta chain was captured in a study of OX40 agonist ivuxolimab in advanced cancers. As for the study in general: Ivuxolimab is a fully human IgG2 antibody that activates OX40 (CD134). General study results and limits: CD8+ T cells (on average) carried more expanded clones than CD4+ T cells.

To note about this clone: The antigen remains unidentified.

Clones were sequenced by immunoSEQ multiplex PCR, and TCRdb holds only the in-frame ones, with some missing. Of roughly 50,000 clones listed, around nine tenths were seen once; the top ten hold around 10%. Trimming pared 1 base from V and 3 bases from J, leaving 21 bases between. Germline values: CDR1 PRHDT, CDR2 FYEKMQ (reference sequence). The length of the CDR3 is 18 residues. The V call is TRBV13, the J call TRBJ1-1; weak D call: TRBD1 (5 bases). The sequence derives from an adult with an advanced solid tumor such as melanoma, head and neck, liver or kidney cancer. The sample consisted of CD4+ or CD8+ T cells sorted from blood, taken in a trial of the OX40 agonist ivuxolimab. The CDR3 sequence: CASSLALGTGWGDTEAFF. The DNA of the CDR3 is TGTGCCAGCAGCTTAGCCCTCGGGACTGGCTGGGGGGACACTGAAGCTTTCTTT.